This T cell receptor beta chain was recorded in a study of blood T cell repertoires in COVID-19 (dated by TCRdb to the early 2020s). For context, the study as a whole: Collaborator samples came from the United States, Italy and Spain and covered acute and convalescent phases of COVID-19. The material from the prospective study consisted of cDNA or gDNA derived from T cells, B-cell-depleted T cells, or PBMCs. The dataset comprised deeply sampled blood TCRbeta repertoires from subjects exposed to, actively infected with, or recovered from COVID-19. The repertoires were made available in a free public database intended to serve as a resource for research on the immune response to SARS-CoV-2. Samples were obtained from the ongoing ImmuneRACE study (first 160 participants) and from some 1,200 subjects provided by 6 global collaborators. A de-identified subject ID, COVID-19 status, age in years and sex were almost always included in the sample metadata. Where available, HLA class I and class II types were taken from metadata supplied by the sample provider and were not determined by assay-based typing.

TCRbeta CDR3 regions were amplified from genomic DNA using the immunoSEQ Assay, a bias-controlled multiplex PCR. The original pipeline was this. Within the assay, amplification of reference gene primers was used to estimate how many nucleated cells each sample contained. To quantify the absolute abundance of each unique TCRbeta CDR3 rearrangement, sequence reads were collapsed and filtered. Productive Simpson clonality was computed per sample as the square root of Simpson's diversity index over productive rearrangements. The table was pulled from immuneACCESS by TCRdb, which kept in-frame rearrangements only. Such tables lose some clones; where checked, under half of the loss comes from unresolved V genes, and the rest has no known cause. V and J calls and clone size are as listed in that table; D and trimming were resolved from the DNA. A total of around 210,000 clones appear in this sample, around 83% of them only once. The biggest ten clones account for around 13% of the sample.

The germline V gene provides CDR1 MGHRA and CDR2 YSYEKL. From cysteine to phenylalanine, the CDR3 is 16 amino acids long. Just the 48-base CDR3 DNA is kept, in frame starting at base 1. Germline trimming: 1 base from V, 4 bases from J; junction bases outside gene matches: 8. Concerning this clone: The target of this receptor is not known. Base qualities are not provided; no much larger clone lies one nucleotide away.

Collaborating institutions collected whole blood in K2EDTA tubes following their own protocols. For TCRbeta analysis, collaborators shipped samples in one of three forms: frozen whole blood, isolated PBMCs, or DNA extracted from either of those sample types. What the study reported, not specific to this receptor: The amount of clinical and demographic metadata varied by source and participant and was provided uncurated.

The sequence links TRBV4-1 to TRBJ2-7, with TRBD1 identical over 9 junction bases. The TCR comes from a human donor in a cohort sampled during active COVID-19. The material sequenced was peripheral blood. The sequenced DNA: TGCGCCAGCAGCCAAGGGGCACAGGGGGCTAGGTACGAGCAGTACTTC. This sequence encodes CASSQGAQGARYEQYF.